This TCR beta chain was identified during a study of T cell responses to AZD1222 COVID-19 vaccine. Study-level findings and limits: Most donors were white British, females outnumbered males, and clonal diversity was possibly underestimated. The study found vaccine-associated CD4 TCRs spanning spike, dominant at 160-218 and 743-854. Researchers took repertoire samples only after the peak T cell response had come.

Generated by immunoSEQ multiplex PCR, the TCRdb table keeps only in-frame clones and is missing some. This table has around 96,000 clones, about 88% appearing once. Trimming removed 3 bases at V and 3 bases at J, with 8 bases between. CDR3 length: 13 residues. Germline CDR1 reads MNHEY; CDR2 reads SMNVEV (reference sequence). Turning to this clone: Antigen unknown.

The chain couples TRBV27 to TRBJ1-2; no firm D call. Sequenced here: peripheral blood, sampled on day 0 of AZD1222 vaccination. The TCR was taken from an adult in good health. CDR3 residues: CASSFGVYYGYTF. Here the CDR3 DNA reads TGTGCCAGCAGTTTCGGGGTGTACTATGGCTACACCTTC.